This T cell receptor beta chain was found in a study of OX40 agonist ivuxolimab in advanced cancers. CDR1 and CDR2 from the germline V gene are KGHSH and LQKENI. The germline V and J ends were trimmed by 3 bases and 10 bases, with 19 bases remaining between them. This CDR3 is 15 amino acids long. The protocol was immunoSEQ multiplex PCR, while the TCRdb copy is restricted to in-frame clones and leaves out a portion. The sample consists of around 80,000 clones, 85% to 90% of them appearing once. The V and J genes are TRBV18 and TRBJ2-1, with D perhaps TRBD1 (5 bases). The sample in question was CD4+ or CD8+ T cells sorted from blood, obtained in a trial of the OX40 agonist ivuxolimab. This receptor was identified in an adult with an advanced solid tumor such as melanoma, head and neck, liver or kidney cancer. The DNA of the CDR3 is TGTGCCAGCTCACCTTTGGACACTACACGCCGAGAGCAGTTCTTC. This gives the protein CASSPLDTTRREQFF.